Below are 26 T cell receptor beta chains sequenced from a single sample in a study of technical replicates of blood from several donors. The data were produced by immunoSEQ multiplex PCR, yet TCRdb's version contains in-frame clones alone and is incomplete. The repertoire holds some 83,000 clones, with more than 85% as singletons. Sequencing was carried out using T cells isolated from PBMCs. The source of these receptors is a human donor in good health.

The chain couples TRBV7-3 to TRBJ2-1, with 9 positions matching TRBD2. The CDR3 totals 14 residues. The V gene's germline CDR1 is SGHTA and CDR2 FQGTGA. The V segment lost 4 bases and the J segment 6 bases; nucleotides outside the gene matches: 4. The CDR3 loop is CASSSLAGSNEQFF. In DNA form, the CDR3 reads TGTGCCAGCAGCTCTCTAGCGGGAAGCAATGAGCAGTTCTTC.

This rearrangement joins TRBV27 to TRBJ2-1; 11 nucleotides match TRBD2. The CDR3 totals 23 residues. Germline CDR1 MNHEY, CDR2 SMNVEV (reference sequence). V was clipped by 4 bases and J by 5 bases; unmatched bases: 28. The chain's CDR3 is CASSSEKQFMRLAGRNGNNEQFF. The CDR3 bases are TGTGCCAGCAGTTCCGAGAAGCAGTTTATGAGACTAGCGGGGCGTAACGGAAACAATGAGCAGTTCTTC.

This chain joins TRBV30 and TRBJ2-7; 7 nucleotides line up with TRBD1. With 5 bases clipped from V and 11 bases from J, the junction kept 9 bases outside the gene matches. CDR1 is GTSNPN, CDR2 SVGIG, per germline (reference sequence). The CDR3 extends over 11 amino acids. CDR3 residues: CAWGNARGKYF. The DNA for the CDR3 is TGTGCCTGGGGAAACGCCAGGGGGAAGTACTTC.

This chain connects TRBV7-2 to TRBJ2-2; 9 bases are a match to TRBD2. The germline V gene encodes CDR1 SGHTA and CDR2 FQGNSA. Trimming took 3 bases from V and 5 from J; bases not matched to a gene: 7. The CDR3 is 16 amino acids. The CDR3 bases are TGTGCCAGCAGCTTTCTAGCGGGGAGTCTAACCGGGGAGCTGTTTTTT. This sequence encodes CASSFLAGSLTGELFF.

The chain recombines TRBV30 with TRBJ2-1; 10 nucleotides line up with TRBD2. The CDR3 consists of 17 residues. The V segment lost 4 bases and the J segment 1 base; nucleotides outside the gene matches: 10. Germline V gives CDR1 GTSNPN, CDR2 SVGIG (reference sequence). CDR3 coding DNA: TGTGCCTGGAAGATGCTAGCGGGAGCCCAGTCCTACAATGAGCAGTTCTTC. This translates into CAWKMLAGAQSYNEQFF. The full variable domain, completed using reference TRBV30 and TRBJ2-1, is SQTIHQWPATLVQPVGSPLSLECTVEGTSNPNLYWYRQAAGRGLQLLFYSVGIGQISSEVPQNLSASRPQDRQFILSSKKLLLSDSGFYLCAWKMLAGAQSYNEQFFGPGTRLTVL.

The gene calls are TRBV5-4 and TRBJ2-7, with 7 bases matching TRBD1. This CDR3 spans 13 amino acids. Germline lookup yields CDR1 SGHNT and CDR2 YYREEE (reference sequence). V lost 2 bases and J lost 5; bases outside the gene matches: 4. The CDR3 DNA reads TGTGCCAGCAGCTTATACAGGGGAAACGAGCAGTACTTC. Residues: CASSLYRGNEQYF.

The rearrangement joins TRBV19 to TRBJ1-1, with TRBD1 matching over 7 bases. Germline V lookup: CDR1 LNHDA, CDR2 SQIVND (reference sequence). There are 15 residues in the CDR3. V lost 5 bases, J lost 1 base, and 7 bases stayed unmatched. The DNA for the CDR3 is TGTGCCAGTAGTTCTAGACAGGGTCGGAACACTGAAGCTTTCTTT. Translated, it gives CASSSRQGRNTEAFF.

The chain has TRBV13 and TRBJ2-7; D is perhaps TRBD2 (5 bases). The CDR3 has 11 residues. CDR1 is PRHDT and CDR2 is FYEKMQ in the germline V gene (reference sequence). Trimming pared 2 bases from V and 12 bases from J, leaving 11 bases between. The CDR3 bases are TGTGCCAGCAGCTTATTTGGGAGAGTGTACTTC. It specifies CASSLFGRVYF.

For the CDR3, the DNA is TGTGCCAGCATACGGAGGGAGGGGAACACTGAAGCTTTCTTT. Its translation: CASIRREGNTEAFF. The chain couples TRBV6-5 to TRBJ1-1; no firm D call. Trimming took 7 bases from V and 1 from J, leaving 13 bases between them. This CDR3 comprises 14 residues. CDR1 and CDR2 (germline): MNHEY, SVGAGI.

The V call is TRBV6-5, the J call TRBJ1-2; TRBD1 aligns across 8 bases. Germline V lookup: CDR1 MNHEY, CDR2 SVGAGI. Germline trimming cut 7 bases from V and 6 bases from J; bases unmatched to any gene: 4. This CDR3 is 12 amino acids long. The CDR3, as DNA: TGTGCCAGCACCCAGACAGGGGATGGCTACACCTTC. Residues: CASTQTGDGYTF.

The chain carries TRBV28 and TRBJ1-5; possibly TRBD1 for D (5 bases). Germline V gene data show CDR1 as MDHEN and CDR2 as SYDVKM. Trimming took 4 bases from V and 0 from J, leaving 16 bases between them. The CDR3 consists of 17 residues. CDR3 DNA sequence: TGTGCCAGCAGTTCGCCTGGACACATTAATAGCAATCAGCCCCAGCATTTT. It encodes CASSSPGHINSNQPQHF.

The chain couples TRBV16 to TRBJ2-2, with D possibly being TRBD2 (5 bases). The CDR3 spans 15 residues. The germline gives CDR1 KGHSY, CDR2 FQNENV. V dropped 6 bases and J dropped 6 bases, with 17 bases sitting between them. The CDR3 loop reads CASRPSSIWAGELFF. For the CDR3, the DNA is TGTGCCAGCAGACCATCTAGCATTTGGGCCGGGGAGCTGTTTTTT.

The chain links TRBV5-1 to TRBJ2-3; D unresolved. The V and J ends lost 4 bases and 1 base respectively, with 10 bases between them. Germline V gives CDR1 SGHRS, CDR2 YFSETQ. This CDR3 comprises 14 residues. CDR3 region: CASSIDFGTDTQYF. The CDR3 coding sequence is TGCGCCAGCAGCATAGACTTCGGCACAGATACGCAGTATTTT. The whole variable domain, filled in from reference TRBV5-1 and TRBJ2-3, reads KAGVTQTPRYLIKTRGQQVTLSCSPISGHRSVSWYQQTPGQGLQFLFEYFSETQRNKGNFPGRFSGRQFSNSRSEMNVSTLELGDSALYLCASSIDFGTDTQYFGPGTRLTVL.

The chain couples TRBV5-1 to TRBJ1-1, with no clear D. This CDR3 has 14 residues. Trimming removed 0 bases at V and 1 base at J, with 7 bases between. Germline V gives CDR1 SGHRS, CDR2 YFSETQ. Written as DNA, the CDR3 is TGCGCCAGCAGCTTGGTGGCAGAGAACACTGAAGCTTTCTTT. It codes for CASSLVAENTEAFF.

This sequence joins TRBV19 and TRBJ1-4, with 7 bases identical to TRBD1. Trimming took 9 bases from V and 7 from J; bases not matched to a gene: 5. The CDR3 spans 12 residues. Germline V CDR1 and CDR2: LNHDA, SQIVND (reference sequence). CDR3 region: CASQGGGEKLFF. CDR3 nucleotide sequence: TGTGCCAGCCAGGGGGGCGGTGAAAAACTGTTTTTT.

The chain couples TRBV5-1 to TRBJ1-3; tentatively, D is TRBD1 (6 bases). V was shortened by 4 bases and J by 0 bases, with 11 bases between the two germline ends. Germline assignment: CDR1 SGHRS and CDR2 YFSETQ. The length of the CDR3 is 15 residues. CDR3 residues: CASSPGAISGNTIYF. CDR3 bases: TGCGCCAGCAGCCCAGGGGCCATCTCTGGAAACACCATATATTTT.

This rearrangement joins TRBV23-1 to TRBJ1-5, with unresolved D. TRBV23-1 is noted as an ORF with a role that remains uncertain. V was trimmed by 1 base and J by 4 bases, leaving 14 bases between them. This CDR3 contains 16 residues. In nucleotides, the CDR3 is TGCGCCAGCAGTCAATTGCTGTGGAGGGTAAATCAGCCCCAGCATTTT. This encodes CASSQLLWRVNQPQHF.

The V and J genes are TRBV2 and TRBJ2-1; 8 nucleotides agree with TRBD2. Per germline, CDR1 SNHLY and CDR2 FYNNEI. The CDR3 extends over 15 amino acids. With V trimmed by 6 bases and J by 5 bases, 9 bases remained unmatched. The CDR3 loop reads CASRAGTSFHNEQFF. The DNA for the CDR3 is TGTGCCAGCAGAGCCGGGACTAGTTTCCACAATGAGCAGTTCTTC.

The rearrangement uses TRBV18 and TRBJ2-7; the match to TRBD1 covers 8 bases. Germline V gene lookup returns CDR1 KGHSH and CDR2 LQKENI. V gave up 2 bases and J gave up 0 bases; unmatched junction bases: 3. There are 15 residues in the CDR3. The DNA of the CDR3 is TGTGCCAGCTCACCATCCGGGACAGGCTCCTACGAGCAGTACTTC. The encoded protein is CASSPSGTGSYEQYF.

The rearrangement uses TRBV7-2 and TRBJ1-1, with D hard to call. The CDR3 has 12 amino acids. The V gene lost 1 base and the J gene lost 6 bases, with 6 bases spanning the gap. Germline values: CDR1 SGHTA, CDR2 FQGNSA. In DNA form, the CDR3 reads TGTGCCAGCAGCTTAGTCGGTCCTGAAGCTTTCTTT. It is translated as CASSLVGPEAFF.

The chain is built from TRBV4-3 and TRBJ2-1; D may be TRBD1 (7 bases). The CDR3 totals 19 residues. Germline CDR1 reads LGHNA; CDR2 reads YSLEER. V was pared by 3 bases and J by 9 bases, with 30 bases between. This chain's CDR3 is CASSHGTVTGRIARPEQFF. In nucleotides, the CDR3 is TGCGCCAGCAGCCATGGGACTGTGACAGGGCGAATCGCACGGCCTGAGCAGTTCTTC.

This sequence joins TRBV5-1 and TRBJ1-1; the match to TRBD1 covers 7 bases. With V trimmed by 0 bases and J by 8 bases, 7 bases remained unmatched. The CDR3 contains 14 residues. Germline assignment: CDR1 SGHRS and CDR2 YFSETQ. The CDR3 region is CASSLAVGGFEAFF. CDR3 bases: TGCGCCAGCAGCTTGGCCGTAGGGGGCTTCGAAGCTTTCTTT.

In its sample, this clone was seen once. J is TRBJ2-1 and V is TRBV9, with 9 bases aligning to TRBD2. CDR3 length equals 16 residues. Germline V gene lookup returns CDR1 SGDLS and CDR2 YYNGEE. V lost 4 bases to trimming and J lost 6 bases; unmatched junction nucleotides: 11. This chain's CDR3 is CASSLGGLAGINEQFF. The CDR3 DNA sequence: TGTGCCAGCAGCCTAGGAGGCCTAGCGGGAATCAATGAGCAGTTCTTC. Looking up the rest from reference TRBV9 and TRBJ2-1 gives the full variable domain: DSGVTQTPKHLITATGQRVTLRCSPRSGDLSVYWYQQSLDQGLQFLIQYYNGEERAKGNILERFSAQQFPDLHSELNLSSLELGDSALYFCASSLGGLAGINEQFFGPGTRLTVL.

This clone was observed a single time. The rearrangement joins TRBV20-1 to TRBJ1-1, with D unclear. The length of the CDR3 is 11 residues. Germline V gene lookup returns CDR1 DFQATT and CDR2 SNEGSKA (reference sequence). The V end lost 5 bases, the J end lost 8 bases, and 12 bases lay between the germline ends. The DNA for the CDR3 is TGCAGTGCTCGGGAGGCTCGCGAAGCTTTCTTT. Translating it yields CSAREAREAFF.

V usage is TRBV15 and J usage is TRBJ1-5; no reliable D call. The CDR3 has 15 residues. V lost 6 bases to trimming and J lost 4 bases, with 16 bases between them. CDR1 LNHNV and CDR2 YYDKDF come from the germline V gene (reference sequence). The CDR3 DNA follows: TGTGCCACCAGGTCAAGCAACAGAGTTAATCAGCCCCAGCATTTT. Protein sequence: CATRSSNRVNQPQHF.

The chain has TRBV14 and TRBJ2-2; the match to TRBD2 covers 14 bases. Germline CDR1 is SGHDN and CDR2 is FVKESK. V shed 6 bases, J shed 4 bases, and the junction held 10 bases outside the gene matches. The CDR3 is 18 amino acids. CDR3 DNA sequence: TGTGCCAGCAGTCCCGGGACTAGCGGGAGCAAGGGCACCGGGGAGCTGTTTTTT. Protein: CASSPGTSGSKGTGELFF.